This entry concerns a single TCR beta chain. Its antigen is currently unknown. Looked up from germline, CDR1 is MDHEN and CDR2 is SYDVKM. The CDR3 is 14 amino acids. The V gene lost 4 bases and the J gene lost 4 bases, with 13 bases spanning the gap. The sample belongs to a study of cytomegalovirus exposure and HLA in healthy donors. Findings and caveats of the study: Donor immune exposure was known only as CMV serostatus.

With 60 Vbeta and 13 Jbeta primers, the PCR was carried out. Using immunoSEQ multiplex PCR, the repertoire was profiled, and TCRdb retains in-frame clones only, with some absent. The table includes over 100,000 clones, 75% to 90% detected once. V usage is TRBV28 and J usage is TRBJ1-2, with TRBD1 as a possible D gene (6 bases). The source of this sequence is a man in his thirties or forties in good health and CMV-seronegative. Specimen: PBMCs. CDR3 nucleotide sequence: TGTGCCAGCAGTTCGCTGGGGGCGGGCTATGGCTACACCTTC. Protein sequence: CASSSLGAGYGYTF.